This TCR beta chain stems from a study of blood T cell repertoires in COVID-19 (dated by TCRdb to about 2020). For the study in its entirety: Samples covering the acute and convalescent phases of COVID-19 were provided by collaborators in the United States, Italy and Spain. Where available, HLA class I and class II types were obtained from metadata supplied by the sample provider rather than from assay-based typing. The material from the prospective study consisted of cDNA or gDNA derived from T cells, B-cell-depleted T cells, or PBMCs. Samples came from the ongoing ImmuneRACE study (first 160 participants) plus 1,254 subjects from 6 global collaborators. The repertoires were released in a freely available public database meant as a resource for research on the immune response to SARS-CoV-2. Nearly every sample came with metadata listing a de-identified subject ID, COVID-19 status, age in years and sex. Deeply sampled blood TCRbeta repertoires from subjects exposed to, actively infected with, or recovered from COVID-19 were included in the dataset.

This clone was observed a single time. What this receptor recognizes is not known. No much larger clone is present one base from it, and per-base qualities are unavailable. The immunoSEQ Assay, a bias-controlled multiplex PCR, was used to amplify TCRbeta CDR3 regions from genomic DNA. Turning to the authors' computational methods: The number of nucleated cells in each sample was estimated from the amplification of reference gene primers within the assay. Sequence reads were collapsed and filtered to measure the absolute abundance of every unique TCRbeta CDR3 rearrangement. For each sample, productive Simpson clonality was calculated by taking the square root of Simpson's diversity index across productive rearrangements. Held by TCRdb, this immuneACCESS table contains in-frame sequences only and omits some clones. Under half of the omission traces to an unresolved V gene where checked; the cause of the rest is unknown. Clone size and V and J calls were adopted from that table, with D and trimming inferred from the DNA. The sample table lists some 100,000 clones, around nine tenths of them with a count of one. The ten largest clones capture around 10% of the sample.

For this chain, trimming is 0 bases at the V end and 1 base at the J end, and the number of junction bases without a gene match is 4. From cysteine to phenylalanine, the CDR3 is 16 amino acids long. This entry keeps only the CDR3 DNA: 48 bases, framed from base 1. Sequences MGHRA (CDR1) and YSYEKL (CDR2) are obtained from the germline V gene. Whole blood was collected in K2EDTA tubes by collaborating institutions according to the institutions' own protocols. For TCRbeta analysis, collaborator samples were shipped as frozen whole blood, as isolated PBMCs, or as DNA extracted from either sample type. Findings and caveats that apply to the study as a whole: The amount of clinical and demographic metadata varied by source and participant and was provided uncurated.

The sequence links TRBV4-1 to TRBJ2-3; 7 central bases correspond to TRBD2. The source of this sequence is a man aged 50 or older with acute or convalescent COVID-19. The source material was peripheral blood. The DNA reads TGCGCCAGCAGCCAAGATATAGCGGGTGGCACAGATACGCAGTATTTT. This is translated as CASSQDIAGGTDTQYF.